Below, 11 T cell receptor beta chains from the same sample are listed, as sequenced in a study of blood T cell repertoires in COVID-19. Repertoires were generated with immunoSEQ multiplex PCR, while TCRdb's copy carries only in-frame clones and drops some. The repertoire includes over 300,000 clones, under 90% of them detected once, and roughly 10% sits in the top ten. Material for sequencing was PBMCs or T cells enriched from blood (not recorded which). The receptors here all came from a woman aged 18 to 35 who had recovered from COVID-19.

This clone was seen a handful of times. In DNA form, the CDR3 reads TGTGCCAGCAGCAAAGTCCCCCATACAGGGGGCTTTGCTGGCTACACCTTC. It translates to CASSKVPHTGGFAGYTF. The chain carries TRBV21-1 and TRBJ1-2; TRBD1 is the table's D call, not checked against the DNA. TRBV21-1 is listed as a pseudogene. The CDR3 has 17 amino acids.

The J gene is TRBJ2-3, the V gene TRBV19, with D possibly matching TRBD2 (6 bases). Germline CDR1 reads LNHDA; CDR2 reads SQIVND (reference sequence). Trimming took off 7 bases at V and 0 bases at J, with 17 bases between the two ends. This CDR3 contains 16 residues. The CDR3 nucleotides read TGTGCCAGTACCCTTTCCCTAGCGACCAGCACAGATACGCAGTATTTT. This encodes CASTLSLATSTDTQYF.

V gene TRBV6-5 combines with J gene TRBJ1-1, with 8 bases identical to TRBD1. Germline assignment: CDR1 MNHEY and CDR2 SVGAGI. CDR3 length equals 15 residues. Trimming removed 6 bases from V and 4 bases from J; junction bases left unmatched: 10. CDR3 nucleotide sequence: TGTGCCAGCAGGAGGTCACAGGGGGTGACCACTGAAGCTTTCTTT. This codes for CASRRSQGVTTEAFF.

V gene TRBV14 combines with J gene TRBJ2-3, with TRBD2 identical over 9 bases. J lost 1 base, V lost 1 base, and 3 bases had no gene match. In germline, CDR1 is SGHDN, CDR2 FVKESK. This CDR3 region has 16 residues. The CDR3 sequence is CASSQGPSGGTDTQYF. The CDR3 nucleotides read TGTGCCAGCAGCCAAGGACCTAGCGGGGGCACAGATACGCAGTATTTT.

V is TRBV5-1 and J is TRBJ2-4, with D maybe TRBD1 (6 bases). The V end lost 2 bases, the J end lost 10 bases, and 13 bases lay between the germline ends. The CDR3 runs to 13 residues. The germline V gene encodes CDR1 SGHRS and CDR2 YFSETQ. The chain's CDR3 is CASSFEQGNIQYF. CDR3 in DNA: TGCGCCAGCAGCTTTGAACAGGGAAATATTCAGTACTTC. The full variable domain, with the rest looked up from reference TRBV5-1 and TRBJ2-4, is KAGVTQTPRYLIKTRGQQVTLSCSPISGHRSVSWYQQTPGQGLQFLFEYFSETQRNKGNFPGRFSGRQFSNSRSEMNVSTLELGDSALYLCASSFEQGNIQYFGAGTRLSVL.

The rearrangement joins TRBV27 to TRBJ1-4; weak D call: TRBD1 (5 bases). This CDR3 is built from 12 residues. Deletions cut 3 bases from V and 10 bases from J, with 9 bases between. CDR1 is MNHEY and CDR2 is SMNVEV in the germline V gene (reference sequence). DNA for the CDR3: TGTGCCAGCAGTTTCGGGGGGGGAAAACTGTTTTTT. The encoded protein is CASSFGGGKLFF.

CDR3 in amino acids: CATQAPGETQYF. The CDR3 DNA is TGTGCCACCCAAGCGCCGGGAGAGACCCAGTACTTC. This chain uses TRBV24-1 with TRBJ2-5; D gene unclear. CDR1 and CDR2 from the germline V gene are KGHDR and SFDVKD. Trimming took 9 bases from V and 4 from J, leaving 11 bases between them. The CDR3 sequence is 12 residues long.

The chain has TRBV5-1 and TRBJ1-6; 7 bases line up with TRBD1. Germline V CDR1 and CDR2: SGHRS, YFSETQ. The junction had 8 bases not matched to a gene; V was cut back by 4 bases and J by 7 bases. The CDR3 length is 15 residues. The DNA for the CDR3 is TGCGCCAGCAGCCCGGTTGACAGGGTGAATTCACCCCTCCACTTT. It encodes CASSPVDRVNSPLHF.

The chain combines TRBV7-9 with TRBJ1-1; TRBD1 matches 7 bases. The trim removed 4 bases at V and 4 bases at J, leaving 9 bases unmatched. This CDR3 has 15 residues. Germline CDR1 SEHNR, CDR2 FQNEAQ (reference sequence). The CDR3 is CASSSTRGQGTEAFF. The CDR3 coding sequence is TGTGCCAGCAGCTCTACGAGGGGGCAGGGCACTGAAGCTTTCTTT.

This CDR3 is CASSRSHSSGEETQYF. The CDR3 nucleotides read TGCGCCAGCAGCCGTTCCCACAGCAGCGGGGAAGAGACCCAGTACTTC. The chain uses TRBV4-1 and TRBJ2-5, with 7 positions matching TRBD2. This CDR3 is built from 16 residues. With V trimmed by 4 bases and J by 3 bases, 11 bases remained unmatched. Germline CDR1 MGHRA, CDR2 YSYEKL.

The chain is built from TRBV5-1 and TRBJ2-7; 8 nucleotides agree with TRBD2. The CDR3 runs to 16 residues. The ends lost 1 base at V and 0 bases at J; junction bases unmatched: 6. The germline V gene encodes CDR1 SGHRS and CDR2 YFSETQ. The CDR3 nucleotides are TGCGCCAGCAGCTTGCAAGCGGGGGCCCTCTCCTACGAGCAGTACTTC. Translation gives CASSLQAGALSYEQYF.